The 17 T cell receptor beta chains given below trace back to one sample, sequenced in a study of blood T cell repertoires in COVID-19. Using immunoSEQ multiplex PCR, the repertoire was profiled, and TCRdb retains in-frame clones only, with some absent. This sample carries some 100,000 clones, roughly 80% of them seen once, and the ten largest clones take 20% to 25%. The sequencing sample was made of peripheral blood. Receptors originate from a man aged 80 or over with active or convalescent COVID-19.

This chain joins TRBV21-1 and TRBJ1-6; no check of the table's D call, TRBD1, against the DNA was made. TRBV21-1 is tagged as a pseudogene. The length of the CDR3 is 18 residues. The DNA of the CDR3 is TGTGCCAGCAGCAAAGAGGAAGGGGGACACGCAAAGGAGTCACCCCTCCACTTT. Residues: CASSKEEGGHAKESPLHF.

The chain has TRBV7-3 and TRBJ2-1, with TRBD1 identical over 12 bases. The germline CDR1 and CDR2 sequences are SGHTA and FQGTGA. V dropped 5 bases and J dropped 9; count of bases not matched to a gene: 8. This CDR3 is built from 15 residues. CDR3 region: CASSPRDRGLAEQFF. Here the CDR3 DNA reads TGTGCCAGCAGCCCGAGGGACAGGGGGCTCGCTGAGCAGTTCTTC. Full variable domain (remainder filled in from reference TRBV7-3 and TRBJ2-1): GAGVSQTPSNKVTEKGKYVELRCDPISGHTALYWYRQSLGQGPEFLIYFQGTGAADDSGLPNDRFFAVRPEGSVSTLKIQRTERGDSAVYLCASSPRDRGLAEQFFGPGTRLTVL.

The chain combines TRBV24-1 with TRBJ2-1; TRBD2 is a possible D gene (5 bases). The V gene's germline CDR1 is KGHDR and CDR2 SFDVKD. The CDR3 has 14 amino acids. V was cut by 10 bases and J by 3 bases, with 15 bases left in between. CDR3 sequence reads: CATCRGFGYNEQFF. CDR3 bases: TGTGCCACTTGTAGAGGGTTCGGCTACAATGAGCAGTTCTTC.

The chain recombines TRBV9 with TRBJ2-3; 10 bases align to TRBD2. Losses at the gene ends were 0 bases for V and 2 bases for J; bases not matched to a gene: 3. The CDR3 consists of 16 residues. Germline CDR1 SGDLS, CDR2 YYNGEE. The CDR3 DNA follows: TGTGCCAGCAGCGTAGGAACTAGCGGGGCCACAGATACGCAGTATTTT. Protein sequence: CASSVGTSGATDTQYF.

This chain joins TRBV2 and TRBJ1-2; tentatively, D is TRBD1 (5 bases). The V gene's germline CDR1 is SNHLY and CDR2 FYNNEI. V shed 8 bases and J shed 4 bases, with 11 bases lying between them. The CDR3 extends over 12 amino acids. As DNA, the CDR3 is TGTGCCAGCCACCCCGGGGGCTATGGCTACACCTTC. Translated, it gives CASHPGGYGYTF.

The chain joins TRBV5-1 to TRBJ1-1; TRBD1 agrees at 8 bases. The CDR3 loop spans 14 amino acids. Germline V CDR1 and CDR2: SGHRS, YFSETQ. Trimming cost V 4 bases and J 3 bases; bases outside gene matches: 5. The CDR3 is CASSDTGGDTEAFF. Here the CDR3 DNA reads TGCGCCAGCAGCGATACAGGGGGGGACACTGAAGCTTTCTTT. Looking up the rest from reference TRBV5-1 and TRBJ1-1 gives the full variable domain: KAGVTQTPRYLIKTRGQQVTLSCSPISGHRSVSWYQQTPGQGLQFLFEYFSETQRNKGNFPGRFSGRQFSNSRSEMNVSTLELGDSALYLCASSDTGGDTEAFFGQGTRLTVV.

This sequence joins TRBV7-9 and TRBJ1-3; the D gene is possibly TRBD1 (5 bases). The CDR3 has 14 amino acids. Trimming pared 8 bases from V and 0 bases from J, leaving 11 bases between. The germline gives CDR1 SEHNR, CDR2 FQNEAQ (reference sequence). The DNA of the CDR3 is TGTGCCAGCCGGGGGGAGCGCTCTGGAAACACCATATATTTT. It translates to CASRGERSGNTIYF. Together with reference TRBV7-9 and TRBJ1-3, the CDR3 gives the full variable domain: DTGVSQNPRHKITKRGQNVTFRCDPISEHNRLYWYRQTLGQGPEFLTYFQNEAQLEKSRLLSDRFSAERPKGSFSTLEIQRTEQGDSAMYLCASRGERSGNTIYFGEGSWLTVV.

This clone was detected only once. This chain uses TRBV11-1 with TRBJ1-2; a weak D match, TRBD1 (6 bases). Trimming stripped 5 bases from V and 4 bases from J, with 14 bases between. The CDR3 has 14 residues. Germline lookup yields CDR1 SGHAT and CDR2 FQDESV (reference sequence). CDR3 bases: TGTGCCAGCAGCGCCGACAGGCACGCCTATGGCTACACCTTC. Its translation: CASSADRHAYGYTF.

The CDR3 spells CASSLDAGLSGANVLTF. CDR3 DNA sequence: TGTGCCAGCAGCTTAGATGCGGGCCTCTCTGGGGCCAACGTCCTGACTTTC. The V call is TRBV11-3, the J call TRBJ2-6, with a possible D match to TRBD2 (5 bases). V dropped 0 bases and J dropped 0 bases, with 9 bases sitting between them. This CDR3 spans 17 amino acids. From germline, CDR1 is SGHNT and CDR2 YENEEA.

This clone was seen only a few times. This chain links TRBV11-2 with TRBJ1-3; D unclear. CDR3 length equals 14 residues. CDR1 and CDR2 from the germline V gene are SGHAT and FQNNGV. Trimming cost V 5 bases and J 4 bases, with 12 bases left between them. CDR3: CASSPIADGNTIYF. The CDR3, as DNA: TGTGCCAGCAGCCCTATAGCCGACGGAAACACCATATATTTT.

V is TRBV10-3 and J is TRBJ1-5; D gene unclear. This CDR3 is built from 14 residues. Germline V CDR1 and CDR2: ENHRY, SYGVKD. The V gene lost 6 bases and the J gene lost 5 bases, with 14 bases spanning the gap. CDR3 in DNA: TGTGCCATCAGCGAACTAAGACTGGATCAGCCCCAGCATTTT. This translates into CAISELRLDQPQHF.

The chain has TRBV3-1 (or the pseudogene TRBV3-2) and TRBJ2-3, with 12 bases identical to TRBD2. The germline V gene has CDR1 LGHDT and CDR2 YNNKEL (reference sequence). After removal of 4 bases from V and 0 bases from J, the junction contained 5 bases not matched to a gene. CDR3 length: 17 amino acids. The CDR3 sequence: CASSRRLAGDSTDTQYF. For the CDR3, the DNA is TGTGCCAGCAGCCGTCGACTAGCGGGGGATAGCACAGATACGCAGTATTTT.

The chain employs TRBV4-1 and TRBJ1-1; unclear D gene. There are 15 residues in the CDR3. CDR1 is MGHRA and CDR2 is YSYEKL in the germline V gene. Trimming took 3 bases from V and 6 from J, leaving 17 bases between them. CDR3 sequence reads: CASSQAGQWGAEAFF. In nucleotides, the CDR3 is TGCGCCAGCAGCCAGGCGGGCCAGTGGGGAGCTGAAGCTTTCTTT.

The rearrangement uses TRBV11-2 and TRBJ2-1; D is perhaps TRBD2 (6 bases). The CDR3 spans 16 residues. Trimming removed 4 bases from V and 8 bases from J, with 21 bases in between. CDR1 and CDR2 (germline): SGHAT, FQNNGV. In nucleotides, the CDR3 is TGTGCCAGCAGCTCCACCGCGGGGTTTTGGGTCGATGAGCAGTTCTTC. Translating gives CASSSTAGFWVDEQFF.

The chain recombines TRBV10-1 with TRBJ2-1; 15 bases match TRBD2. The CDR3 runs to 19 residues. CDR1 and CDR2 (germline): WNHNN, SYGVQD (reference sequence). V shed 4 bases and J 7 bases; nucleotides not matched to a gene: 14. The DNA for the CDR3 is TGCGCCAGCAGTGGACCGGGACTAGCGGGGGGCCTGGGACGGAATGAGCAGTTCTTC. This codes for CASSGPGLAGGLGRNEQFF.

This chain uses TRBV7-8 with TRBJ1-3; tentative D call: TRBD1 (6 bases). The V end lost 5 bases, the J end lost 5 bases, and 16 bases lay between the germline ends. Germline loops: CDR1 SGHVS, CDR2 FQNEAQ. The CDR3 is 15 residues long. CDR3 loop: CASSLHNRVRNTIYF. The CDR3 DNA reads TGTGCCAGCAGCCTTCATAACAGGGTTAGAAACACCATATATTTT.

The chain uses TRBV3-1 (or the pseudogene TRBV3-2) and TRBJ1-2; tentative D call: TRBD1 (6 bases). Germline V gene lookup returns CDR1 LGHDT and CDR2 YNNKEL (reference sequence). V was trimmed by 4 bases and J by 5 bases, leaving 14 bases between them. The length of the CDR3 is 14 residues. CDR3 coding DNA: TGTGCCAGCAGCCCCGGGAGGGGGGTATATGGCTACACCTTC. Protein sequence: CASSPGRGVYGYTF.